This TCR beta chain derives from a study of patients and donors after allogeneic stem cell transplantation (dated by TCRdb to about 2020). The CDR3 starts with the cysteine, ends with the phenylalanine, and has 17 residues. Left in the record is the CDR3 DNA by itself, 51 bases read in frame from the first base. Trimming costs V 1 base and J 10 bases, and their ends lie 25 bases apart. As encoded in the germline V gene (reference sequence), CDR1 is LGHDT while CDR2 is YNNKEL. As for this clonotype: The antigen it binds to is not known. Base qualities are not provided; no much larger clone lies one nucleotide away.

Library generation was performed with RT-PCR. Sequencing used a NextSeq 550. TCRdb passed the public sequencing reads through fastp at Q25 and MiXCR, retaining productive beta sequences. Each record represents a unique CDR3 protein, reported with the most common genes and DNA among its rows. The sample data list 200,000 to 250,000 distinct CDR3 sequences, and less than 50% of these were observed just once. The biggest ten clones account for under 14% of the sample. The source is a human donor who was either an allogeneic HSCT recipient or a stem cell or donor lymphocyte infusion donor (not recorded which). It is not recorded whose cells these are; they may come from a transplant donor. The sequencing input was blood, either unsorted or a sorted T cell fraction (not recorded which). The chain employs TRBV3-1 and TRBJ1-1; the D gene is unclear. The CDR3 region reads CASSQGVAWTDGSTAFF. The bases are TGTGCCAGCAGCCAAGGGGTGGCATGGACCGACGGGAGTACAGCTTTCTTT.